This T cell receptor (beta chain) was recovered during a study of CD8+CD57+ T cells in acquired aplastic anemia (dated by TCRdb to 2017 to 2018). Background for the entire study: DNA extracted from sorted CD4+ and CD8+ cells had a mean of about 3.3 ug, with a range of about 0.19 to 27.4 ug. Mean read counts for healthy donor samples were roughly 10 million for CD4+ cells and around 11 million for CD8+ cells.

The research as a whole found: Between patients and healthy controls, no significant difference in CD8+ Simpson's diversity was found (P=0.060). Around 30 CD8+ CDR3 sequences were shared between patients and controls but appeared highly expressed in patients and within their immunodominant clones.

TCR repertoires of sorted CD4+ and CD8+ blood T cells from severe aplastic anemia patients and healthy subjects were deep-sequenced in the study. Ficoll-Paque density gradient centrifugation was used to isolate peripheral blood mononuclear cells. CD4+ and CD8+ T cells were sorted by FACS or magnetic beads before DNA extraction. TCR beta VDJ combination and CDR3 sequence profiling used genomic DNA as the template. TCR repertoire sequencing was run on an Illumina HiSeq 2000. Per the original workflow: TRBV/TRBJ rearrangement plots, CDR3 size and DJ length profiles, and Simpson's diversity index were used to assess repertoires. Whichever DNA sequence was most abundant in the deep sequencing data was defined as the immunodominant clone. CDR3 amino acid sequences were screened for sharing across subjects and were compared with published repertoires and the VDJdb database. The public reads were quality trimmed at Q25 with fastp and then assembled into clones with MiXCR by TCRdb, keeping productive beta chains. A single entry per CDR3 protein holds the most common genes and DNA from its merged rows. TCRdb, not the original authors, processed these V and J calls. Across this sample there are about 170,000 distinct CDR3 sequences, with roughly 47% seen only once. In total, the top ten clones hold 0.8% to 1.1% of the sample.

Its CDR3 holds 15 amino acids, cysteine through phenylalanine. The kept DNA is CDR3 alone, 45 bases in frame from the first base. V drops 5 bases and J drops 2 bases, leaving 13 bases in between. CDR1 SNHLY and CDR2 FYNNEI are derived from the germline V gene. About this clonotype: Its target antigen remains unknown. Base qualities are not provided; no much larger clone lies one nucleotide away.

The TCR sequence derives from a human donor in good health. The chain couples TRBV2 to TRBJ2-1; the D gene is perhaps TRBD1 or TRBD2, each of them matching over 5 bases. The source material was sorted CD4+, CD8+, or CD8+CD57+ T cells (not recorded which) from PBMCs. The CDR3 protein is CASSQGGGTYNEQFF. The DNA sequence follows: TGTGCCAGCAGTCAAGGTGGGGGAACCTACAATGAGCAGTTCTTC.